These 24 T cell receptor beta chains originate from one sample sequenced in a study of T cell responses to AZD1222 COVID-19 vaccine. Produced via immunoSEQ multiplex PCR; TCRdb's table is partial and in-frame only. The sample has 120,000 to 150,000 clones; 90% are singletons. Sequencing used peripheral blood, obtained on day 0 of AZD1222 vaccination. These receptors all come from an adult in good health.

The genes are TRBV7-2 and TRBJ2-2; D gene uncertain. In germline, CDR1 is SGHTA, CDR2 FQGNSA. This CDR3 contains 16 residues. Deletions cut 4 bases from V and 0 bases from J, with 12 bases between. The CDR3 DNA follows: TGTGCCAGCAGCTCCAAATCTGAGCCGAACACCGGGGAGCTGTTTTTT. Its translation: CASSSKSEPNTGELFF.

This clone was detected only once. The V call is TRBV24-1, the J call TRBJ2-2; unclear D gene. Germline CDR1 reads KGHDR; CDR2 reads SFDVKD. Trimming left V 5 bases short and J 3 bases short, with 6 bases between. This CDR3 is 13 amino acids long. This CDR3 is CATSGADTGELFF. For the CDR3, the DNA is TGTGCCACCAGTGGGGCGGACACCGGGGAGCTGTTTTTT.

This chain connects TRBV5-1 to TRBJ1-3; D is unclear. The germline V and J ends were trimmed by 4 bases and 6 bases, with 17 bases remaining between them. Germline CDR1 is SGHRS and CDR2 is YFSETQ. This CDR3 has 15 amino acids. The CDR3 sequence: CASSRSGVQENTIYF. The CDR3 DNA follows: TGCGCCAGCAGCCGATCCGGGGTCCAAGAAAACACCATATATTTT.

In its sample, this clone was seen once. The V and J genes are TRBV5-4 and TRBJ2-3; 8 nucleotides align to TRBD2. With V trimmed by 4 bases and J by 2 bases, 12 bases remained unmatched. This CDR3 has 17 residues. Germline V CDR1 and CDR2: SGHNT, YYREEE (reference sequence). This chain's CDR3 is CASSTEPGTSHTDTQYF. CDR3 DNA: TGTGCCAGCAGCACGGAACCTGGGACTAGTCACACAGATACGCAGTATTTT.

The V and J genes are TRBV19 and TRBJ2-7; 7 bases fit TRBD2. V trimming: 4 bases; J trimming: 2 bases; junction bases outside the gene matches: 2. The CDR3 loop spans 13 amino acids. Germline V gives CDR1 LNHDA, CDR2 SQIVND (reference sequence). The CDR3 sequence is CASSTGTTYEQYF. In DNA form, the CDR3 reads TGTGCCAGTAGTACGGGGACTACCTACGAGCAGTACTTC.

This chain joins TRBV4-3 and TRBJ1-2; 8 bases match TRBD1. Looked up from germline, CDR1 is LGHNA and CDR2 is YSLEER. V lost 2 bases, J lost 6 bases, and 8 bases stayed unmatched. This CDR3 region has 15 residues. CDR3 protein: CASSQQKTGENGYTF. CDR3 DNA sequence: TGCGCCAGCAGCCAACAAAAGACAGGGGAGAATGGCTACACCTTC.

This clone was picked up a small number of times. The chain uses TRBV6-2 or TRBV6-3 and TRBJ2-1, with TRBD2 matching 8 bases. J was trimmed by 5 bases and V by 1 base; bases with no gene match: 1. The CDR3 is made up of 14 amino acids. CDR1 is MNHEY and CDR2 is SVGEGT in the germline V gene. This chain's CDR3 is CASSYLAGNNEQFF. CDR3 nucleotide sequence: TGTGCCAGCAGTTACTTAGCGGGAAACAATGAGCAGTTCTTC.

The chain couples TRBV7-7 to TRBJ2-1; 7 bases line up with TRBD1. V dropped 2 bases and J dropped 4; count of bases not matched to a gene: 5. Germline V gene sequence: CDR1 SSHAT, CDR2 FNYEAQ (reference sequence). The CDR3 spans 15 residues. The CDR3 here is CASSLNRGDYNEQFF. The CDR3, as DNA: TGTGCCAGCAGCTTAAACAGGGGCGATTACAATGAGCAGTTCTTC. The full variable domain, rest sourced from reference TRBV7-7 and TRBJ2-1, is GAGVSQSPRYKVTKRGQDVTLRCDPISSHATLYWYQQALGQGPEFLTYFNYEAQPDKSGLPSDRFSAERPEGSISTLTIQRTEQRDSAMYRCASSLNRGDYNEQFFGPGTRLTVL.

The V and J genes are TRBV27 and TRBJ2-7; D might be TRBD1 (6 bases). V gave up 4 bases and J gave up 0 bases, with 13 bases separating them. The germline gives CDR1 MNHEY, CDR2 SMNVEV (reference sequence). This CDR3 contains 15 residues. CDR3 amino acids: CASSSLKGHSYEQYF. CDR3 DNA: TGTGCCAGCAGTTCCCTTAAGGGACACTCCTACGAGCAGTACTTC.

The rearrangement links TRBV27 to TRBJ1-1, with D perhaps TRBD1 (5 bases). Germline values: CDR1 MNHEY, CDR2 SMNVEV (reference sequence). There are 13 residues in the CDR3. The ends were cut back, 4 bases at V and 5 bases at J, with 11 bases in the middle. In DNA, the CDR3 is TGTGCCAGCAGTTCCCAGGGTTGGACTGAAGCTTTCTTT. It translates to CASSSQGWTEAFF.

The rearrangement links TRBV19 to TRBJ1-4, with a tentative D call TRBD1 (5 bases). The V gene lost 1 base and the J gene lost 6 bases, with 15 bases spanning the gap. The CDR3 is 16 amino acids. CDR1 and CDR2 (germline): LNHDA, SQIVND (reference sequence). The CDR3 coding sequence is TGTGCCAGTAGTATAGGGGGGATGCGAGGGGATGAAAAACTGTTTTTT. This translates into CASSIGGMRGDEKLFF. Looking up the rest from reference TRBV19 and TRBJ1-4 gives the full variable domain: DGGITQSPKYLFRKEGQNVTLSCEQNLNHDAMYWYRQDPGQGLRLIYYSQIVNDFQKGDIAEGYSVSREKKESFPLTVTSAQKNPTAFYLCASSIGGMRGDEKLFFGSGTQLSVL.

This sequence joins TRBV19 and TRBJ1-6; D ambiguous. The CDR3 contains 13 residues. Germline V lookup: CDR1 LNHDA, CDR2 SQIVND (reference sequence). The ends were cut back, 9 bases at V and 4 bases at J, with 10 bases in the middle. The CDR3 DNA reads TGTGCCAGCTCATTACAATATAATTCACCCCTCCACTTT. The encoded protein is CASSLQYNSPLHF. Combining the CDR3 with reference TRBV19 and TRBJ1-6 gives the whole variable domain DGGITQSPKYLFRKEGQNVTLSCEQNLNHDAMYWYRQDPGQGLRLIYYSQIVNDFQKGDIAEGYSVSREKKESFPLTVTSAQKNPTAFYLCASSLQYNSPLHFGNGTRLTVT.

This clone was found once. The chain uses TRBV30 and TRBJ1-4; no reliable D call. V lost 7 bases and J lost 2, with 11 bases in between. The CDR3 is 13 residues long. Germline values: CDR1 GTSNPN, CDR2 SVGIG (reference sequence). The CDR3 is CASELGTNEKLFF. CDR3 DNA sequence: TGTGCCTCCGAGTTGGGGACTAATGAAAAACTGTTTTTT.

This clone was seen only a few times. The chain employs TRBV2 and TRBJ1-4, with 9 bases lining up with TRBD1. This CDR3 comprises 16 residues. V was clipped by 1 base and J by 5 bases; unmatched bases: 5. Germline V gene sequence: CDR1 SNHLY, CDR2 FYNNEI. CDR3 protein: CASSEGTGTGNEKLFF. CDR3 bases: TGTGCCAGCAGTGAAGGGACCGGGACAGGGAATGAAAAACTGTTTTTT.

DNA for the CDR3: TGTGCCAGCGCCCACAGGGGGCTCGTTGAGCAGTTCTTC. Its protein is CASAHRGLVEQFF. V usage is TRBV3-1 (or the pseudogene TRBV3-2) and J usage is TRBJ2-1; 9 bases are a match to TRBD1. This CDR3 comprises 13 residues. V was pared by 8 bases and J by 9 bases, with 8 bases of the junction left unmatched. Germline-derived CDR1 and CDR2 are LGHDT and YNNKEL (reference sequence).

The chain couples TRBV19 to TRBJ1-6, with D hard to call. Per the germline V gene, CDR1 is LNHDA and CDR2 is SQIVND (reference sequence). This CDR3 spans 17 amino acids. Trimming took 5 bases from V and 3 from J, leaving 17 bases between them. CDR3 residues: CASSPGPPVRYNSPLHF. The CDR3 DNA sequence: TGTGCCAGTAGTCCCGGTCCCCCAGTACGCTATAATTCACCCCTCCACTTT.

The genes are TRBV7-9 and TRBJ1-5, with TRBD1 as a possible D gene (5 bases). This CDR3 has 15 residues. Trimming removed 5 bases at V and 4 bases at J, with 15 bases between. Germline values: CDR1 SEHNR, CDR2 FQNEAQ (reference sequence). The DNA of the CDR3 is TGTGCCAGCAGCCCATCGGGGGGTCAGAATCAGCCCCAGCATTTT. This gives the protein CASSPSGGQNQPQHF.

This clone appeared once. The rearrangement uses TRBV5-1 and TRBJ1-1; TRBD1 is a possible D gene (5 bases). Germline assignment: CDR1 SGHRS and CDR2 YFSETQ. V shed 0 bases and J shed 3 bases, with 12 bases lying between them. The CDR3 consists of 15 residues. This CDR3 is CASSLAGATDTEAFF. CDR3 sequence (DNA): TGCGCCAGCAGCTTGGCGGGTGCGACAGACACTGAAGCTTTCTTT.

The V and J genes are TRBV11-2 and TRBJ2-2, with D unclear. This CDR3 contains 16 residues. Germline values: CDR1 SGHAT, CDR2 FQNNGV. V dropped 3 bases and J dropped 3 bases, with 14 bases sitting between them. CDR3 nucleotides: TGTGCCAGCAGCTTGGGCGACCGTCCGGACACCGGGGAGCTGTTTTTT. It specifies CASSLGDRPDTGELFF.

The chain joins TRBV10-3 to TRBJ1-3; D is uncertain. The CDR3 is made up of 13 amino acids. The V end was cut by 8 bases, the J end by 0 bases, with 8 bases between. Germline V gene sequence: CDR1 ENHRY, CDR2 SYGVKD. The CDR3 is CAIRMGSGNTIYF. In nucleotides, the CDR3 is TGTGCCATCCGGATGGGCTCTGGAAACACCATATATTTT.

Concerning this clone: This same CDR3 is encoded by further DNA sequences in the sample. V usage is TRBV9 and J usage is TRBJ1-1; no clear D. Trimming left V 3 bases short and J 4 bases short, with 13 bases between. The CDR3 spans 14 residues. Germline V gives CDR1 SGDLS, CDR2 YYNGEE. The CDR3 is CASSATGLGTEAFF. DNA of the CDR3: TGTGCCAGCAGCGCCACGGGGTTGGGCACTGAAGCTTTCTTT.

This chain joins TRBV5-1 and TRBJ1-1, with a tentative D call TRBD1 (5 bases). V gave up 3 bases and J gave up 10 bases, with 13 bases separating them. The CDR3 loop spans 12 amino acids. In germline, CDR1 is SGHRS, CDR2 YFSETQ. The CDR3: CASSSQGHGAFF. CDR3 in DNA: TGCGCCAGCAGCTCGCAGGGCCACGGAGCTTTCTTT.

The chain uses TRBV30 and TRBJ1-1; TRBD1 aligns across 8 bases. The CDR3 spans 15 residues. From germline, CDR1 is GTSNPN and CDR2 SVGIG (reference sequence). The ends lost 0 bases at V and 5 bases at J; junction bases unmatched: 8. Here the CDR3 reads CAWSVLPTGDTEAFF. The CDR3 nucleotides are TGTGCCTGGAGTGTATTACCGACAGGGGATACTGAAGCTTTCTTT.

This chain connects TRBV18 to TRBJ2-5; D is ambiguous. V was trimmed by 6 bases and J by 1 base, leaving 21 bases between them. The CDR3 extends over 17 amino acids. Looked up from germline, CDR1 is KGHSH and CDR2 is LQKENI. The DNA for the CDR3 is TGTGCCAGCTCGCCCAACACGCCGGGTGGTGGCCAAGAGACCCAGTACTTC. Translation gives CASSPNTPGGGQETQYF.